These T cell receptor beta chains were read from a single sample in a study of cytomegalovirus exposure and HLA in healthy donors. Here immunoSEQ multiplex PCR was the method, and the copy in TCRdb shows in-frame clones only, minus some. The sample contains fewer than 200,000 clones, roughly 84% of which appear only once. Material for sequencing was PBMCs. The receptors originated from a man aged 30-40 years in good health and CMV-seronegative. Each CDR3 is given with its conserved first and last residue. The D gene is left open where the match is weak. A row's size may be missing; if present it is once, few, many or a size class.

TRBJ1-2 NA TRBV5-1 NA CASSLEGNYGYTF TGCGCCAGCAGCTTGGAGGGGAACTATGGCTACACCTTC
TRBJ1-1 NA TRBV28 NA CASSFRDEAFF TGTGCCAGCAGTTTCAGGGATGAAGCTTTCTTT
TRBJ2-3 TRBD1 TRBV9 once CASSVGPSGQIDTQYF TGTGCCAGCAGCGTAGGGCCATCGGGACAGATAGATACGCAGTATTTT
TRBJ2-7 TRBD1 TRBV19 NA CASSGGTGWVEQYF TGTGCCAGTAGTGGTGGGACAGGGTGGGTCGAGCAGTACTTC
TRBJ1-5 NA TRBV19 NA CASSNTGNSNQPQHF TGTGCCAGCTCGAACACAGGGAACAGCAATCAGCCCCAGCATTTT
TRBJ1-2 TRBD1 TRBV7-9 NA CASSLGTGADPQDF TGTGCCAGCAGCTTAGGGACAGGGGCCGATCCTCAGGACTTC
TRBJ2-7 TRBD1 TRBV5-1 NA CASSLYSGQGVREQYF TGCGCCAGCAGCTTGTACTCTGGACAGGGTGTGCGCGAGCAGTACTTC
TRBJ1-2 TRBD1 TRBV13 NA CASSPGQGGGYGYTF TGTGCCAGCAGCCCGGGACAGGGGGGAGGATATGGCTACACCTTC
TRBJ2-3 NA TRBV27 NA CASAGLASTDTQYF TGTGCCAGCGCCGGACTTGCTAGCACAGATACGCAGTATTTT
TRBJ2-5 NA TRBV6-1 few CASSWSLQETQYF TGTGCCAGCAGTTGGAGCCTCCAAGAGACCCAGTACTTC
TRBJ1-1 TRBD1 TRBV7-9 NA CSSSPDRVTSDTEAFF TGTTCCAGCAGCCCCGACAGGGTAACTTCGGACACTGAAGCTTTCTTT
TRBJ2-5 NA TRBV4-1 NA CASSQGRQETQYF TGCGCCAGCAGCCAAGGCAGACAGGAGACCCAGTACTTC
TRBJ1-5 NA TRBV2 NA CASSTGTLTGSNQPQHF TGTGCCAGCAGTACTGGGACACTAACTGGGAGCAATCAGCCCCAGCATTTT
TRBJ2-1 TRBD2 TRBV5-1 NA CASSLDASGSLGEQFF TGCGCCAGCAGCTTGGATGCTAGCGGGAGTCTGGGTGAGCAGTTCTTC
TRBJ2-7 NA TRBV5-6 NA CASSFPGQMTYEQYF TGTGCCAGCAGCTTCCCTGGACAGATGACCTACGAGCAGTACTTC
TRBJ2-1 NA TRBV5-6 NA CASSLPGHWVSSYNEQFF TGTGCCAGCAGCTTACCGGGACATTGGGTAAGCTCCTACAATGAGCAGTTCTTC
TRBJ2-1 NA TRBV5-1 NA CASSSRDFSMNEQFF TGCGCCAGCAGCTCCCGGGACTTCAGTATGAATGAGCAGTTCTTC
TRBJ1-1 NA TRBV27 NA CASSLPGGNTEAFF TGTGCCAGCAGTCTACCCGGGGGAAACACTGAAGCTTTCTTT
TRBJ2-3 NA TRBV19 NA CASSISWAPISTDTQYF TGTGCCAGTAGTATATCGTGGGCTCCGATAAGCACAGATACGCAGTATTTT
TRBJ2-5 TRBD2 TRBV7-9 NA CASSLAGSSGSGEAQYF TGTGCCAGCAGCTTAGCGGGATCAAGCGGGAGTGGGGAGGCCCAGTACTTC
TRBJ1-4 NA TRBV7-2 NA CASSPRASGGGEKLFF TGTGCCAGCAGCCCAAGGGCCTCGGGCGGAGGTGAAAAACTGTTTTTT
TRBJ2-7 TRBD1 TRBV11-3 NA CASSLDRGQFSYEQYF TGTGCCAGCAGCTTAGATAGGGGACAGTTCTCCTACGAGCAGTACTTC
TRBJ2-1 NA TRBV6-5 NA CASSYKDRNEQFF TGTGCCAGCAGTTACAAGGACAGAAATGAGCAGTTCTTC
TRBJ1-5 NA TRBV6-5 NA CASSLSGGWVQPQHF TGTGCCAGCAGTCTGAGCGGGGGCTGGGTTCAGCCCCAGCATTTT
TRBJ1-2 TRBD1 TRBV4-1 NA CASSQPGQGGYGYTF TGCGCCAGCAGCCAACCCGGACAGGGGGGCTATGGCTACACCTTC
TRBJ1-2 TRBD1 TRBV28 NA CASSHIKGQFHGYTF TGTGCCAGCAGTCACATTAAGGGACAGTTCCATGGCTACACCTTC
TRBJ2-7 NA TRBV7-9 NA CASESTSRVDEQYF TGTGCCAGCGAAAGTACTTCGCGGGTCGACGAGCAGTACTTC
TRBJ2-1 NA TRBV7-3 few CASSFSASSYNEQFF TGTGCCAGCAGCTTTAGCGCTAGCTCCTACAATGAGCAGTTCTTC
TRBJ2-1 TRBD2 TRBV6-1 NA CASSEVLAGDDEQFF TGTGCCAGCAGTGAAGTACTAGCGGGTGACGATGAGCAGTTCTTC
TRBJ1-1 NA TRBV19 NA CASSMTQGTEAFF TGTGCCAGTAGTATGACGCAGGGGACTGAAGCTTTCTTT
TRBJ1-1 NA TRBV30 NA CAWKRGVTEAFF TGTGCCTGGAAACGGGGGGTCACTGAAGCTTTCTTT
TRBJ1-3 NA TRBV11-2 few CASSSVVSGNTIYF TGTGCCAGCAGTTCGGTCGTATCTGGAAACACCATATATTTT
TRBJ1-2 NA TRBV2 NA CASIGIRQYYGYTF TGTGCCAGCATTGGCATAAGACAGTACTATGGCTACACCTTC
TRBJ2-7 NA TRBV4-1 NA CASSQDSGTSLGEQYF TGCGCCAGCAGCCAAGATTCCGGGACATCTCTAGGCGAGCAGTACTTC
TRBJ2-1 TRBD2 TRBV5-5 NA CASSLAGDLAEFF TGTGCCAGCAGCTTGGCCGGGGATCTAGCGGAGTTCTTC
TRBJ2-7 NA TRBV5-5 NA CASSLAPGADEQYF TGTGCCAGCAGCTTGGCCCCAGGGGCGGACGAGCAGTACTTC
TRBJ2-7 NA TRBV7-8 NA CASSLGGRRGQTYEQYF TGTGCCAGCAGCTTAGGAGGGAGGCGGGGCCAAACCTACGAGCAGTACTTC
TRBJ2-5 NA TRBV5-1 few CASSLFVGAKTQYF TGCGCCAGCAGCTTGTTTGTAGGGGCCAAGACCCAGTACTTC
TRBJ1-2 NA TRBV2 NA CASSSTLTGIYTF TGTGCCAGCAGTTCCACCCTCACAGGAATCTACACCTTC
TRBJ2-2 NA TRBV4-3 NA CASSRSSITGELFF TGCGCCAGCAGCAGGAGTTCAATCACCGGGGAGCTGTTTTTT
TRBJ2-1 TRBD2 TRBV2 NA CASPGGGAGEQFF TGTGCCAGCCCCGGTGGGGGAGCGGGGGAGCAGTTCTTC
TRBJ1-4 NA TRBV4-3 NA CASSQEPGVKLFF TGCGCCAGCAGCCAAGAACCGGGAGTAAAACTGTTTTTT
TRBJ1-5 TRBD1 TRBV5-4 NA CASSLVDRDGNQPQHF TGTGCCAGCAGCTTGGTGGACAGGGACGGCAATCAGCCCCAGCATTTT
TRBJ1-5 NA TRBV27 NA CASSLGVGGPQHF TGTGCCAGCAGTTTGGGGGTGGGGGGGCCCCAGCATTTT
TRBJ1-6 NA TRBV1 NA CTSPHGTGHNSPLHF TGCACCAGCCCCCACGGGACAGGACATAATTCACCCCTCCACTTT